Each of the 15 T cell receptor beta chains below was sequenced from the same sample in a study of HIV-infected patients and healthy controls (TCRdb year 2014). The library relied on 5' RACE. Sequencing was performed on an Illumina MiSeq. 450 to 500 ng RNA was reverse transcribed with SuperScript III using primers against the alpha and beta constant regions. Alpha and beta chain libraries were generated separately via chain-specific third strand synthesis with multiplexing indices. TCRdb passed the public sequencing reads through fastp at Q25 and MiXCR, retaining productive beta sequences. Under each unique CDR3 protein, matching rows form one entry showing the most common genes and DNA. This sample gives several thousand distinct CDR3 sequences in total; over 8% of them show up just once. Together, the top ten hold around 36% of the sample. Whole blood was used without fractionating the cells, so the repertoire represented all peripheral T cells without sorting.

The starting material was blood, obtained before antiretroviral therapy. These receptors all stem from an adult with HIV infection. The donor label of this sample is uncertain.

This clonotype came up many times. The gene calls are TRBV18 and TRBJ1-1, with a possible D match to TRBD1 (6 bases). V lost 1 base, J lost 1 base, and 19 bases lay in between. The germline gives CDR1 KGHSH, CDR2 LQKENI. The length of the CDR3 is 18 residues. CDR3 sequence (DNA): TGTGCCAGCTCACCACGGGGCCCCACAGGGCCGGGGAACACTGAAGCTTTCTTT. It is translated as CASSPRGPTGPGNTEAFF.

This clonotype is medium-sized by share. The chain carries TRBV24-1 and TRBJ1-5; the match to TRBD1 covers 11 bases. This CDR3 region has 16 residues. Germline V gene lookup returns CDR1 KGHDR and CDR2 SFDVKD. The trim removed 3 bases at V and 6 bases at J, leaving 6 bases unmatched. This chain's CDR3 is CATSDPGTGGFQPQHF. CDR3 DNA: TGTGCCACCAGTGATCCCGGGACAGGGGGTTTTCAGCCCCAGCATTTT.

This clonotype has a count of ten or more. This sequence joins TRBV6-5 and TRBJ2-2; D perhaps matches TRBD2 (5 bases). Trimming removed 7 bases from V and 0 bases from J, with 15 bases in between. The CDR3 runs to 16 residues. The V gene's germline CDR1 is MNHEY and CDR2 SVGAGI. CDR3 sequence (DNA): TGTGCCAGCACTCTAACTCTAGCAACGAACACCGGGGAGCTGTTTTTT. Translated, it gives CASTLTLATNTGELFF.

Ten or more counts support this clonotype. CDR3 coding DNA: TGCGCCAGCAGCTCACAGATCAGGGTTTACAATGAGCAGTTCTTC. Residues: CASSSQIRVYNEQFF. The chain recombines TRBV5-1 with TRBJ2-1, with D possibly TRBD1 on 5 matching bases. The CDR3 contains 15 residues. Between the trimmed V and J ends, which lost 3 bases and 4 bases, there was a span of 14 bases. Germline V gene data show CDR1 as SGHRS and CDR2 as YFSETQ.

This clonotype was counted ten times or more. The chain combines TRBV5-6 with TRBJ2-7; D is unresolved. V gave up 4 bases and J gave up 5 bases, with 22 bases separating them. The CDR3 consists of 16 residues. CDR1 and CDR2 from the germline V gene are SGHDT and YYEEEE. The CDR3 DNA is TGTGCCAGCAGCCACCTCTCATGGGCGGCTAGAAACGAGCAGTACTTC. As protein: CASSHLSWAARNEQYF. Using reference TRBV5-6 and TRBJ2-7 for the parts outside the CDR3, the full variable domain is DAGVTQSPTHLIKTRGQQVTLRCSPKSGHDTVSWYQQALGQGPQFIFQYYEEEERQRGNFPDRFSGHQFPNYSSELNVNALLLGDSALYLCASSHLSWAARNEQYFGPGTRLTVT.

The chain combines TRBV5-1 with TRBJ1-2; D not certain. Trimming shortened V by 0 bases and J by 2 bases, and 14 bases separated the two germline ends. The CDR3 has 16 amino acids. From germline, CDR1 is SGHRS and CDR2 YFSETQ. CDR3 in DNA: TGCGCCAGCAGCTTGGAACGACAAGTTGCAAACTATGGCTACACCTTC. As protein: CASSLERQVANYGYTF.

Many counts were recorded for this clonotype. The chain joins TRBV7-9 to TRBJ1-2; no firm D call. Trimming cost V 5 bases and J 8 bases, with 21 bases left between them. This CDR3 spans 15 amino acids. Looked up from germline, CDR1 is SEHNR and CDR2 is FQNEAQ (reference sequence). CDR3: CASSISNRPLEGYTF. The CDR3 bases are TGTGCCAGCAGCATTTCTAATCGACCACTGGAAGGCTACACCTTC.

In its sample, this clonotype was seen a few times. The chain combines TRBV7-9 with TRBJ1-4; TRBD1 matches at 7 bases. The trim removed 5 bases at V and 0 bases at J, leaving 0 bases unmatched. The CDR3 loop spans 14 amino acids. The germline V gene encodes CDR1 SEHNR and CDR2 FQNEAQ (reference sequence). In DNA form, the CDR3 reads TGTGCCAGCAGCCAGGGGGCAACTAATGAAAAACTGTTTTTT. This translates into CASSQGATNEKLFF.

CDR3 bases: TGTGCCAGCTCACCCCGTGGGACTCAAGGGGACTCCTACGAGCAGTACTTC. This translates into CASSPRGTQGDSYEQYF. The V gene is TRBV18, the J gene TRBJ2-7, with D perhaps TRBD2 (6 bases). Trimming cost V 3 bases and J 0 bases, with 18 bases left between them. The CDR3 consists of 17 residues. Germline V CDR1 and CDR2: KGHSH, LQKENI.

This clonotype was seen many times. The V and J genes are TRBV6-5 and TRBJ2-1; 15 nucleotides match TRBD2. From germline, CDR1 is MNHEY and CDR2 SVGAGI. With 5 bases clipped from V and 4 bases from J, the junction kept 3 bases outside the gene matches. The CDR3 consists of 16 residues. CDR3: CASSQGLAGGYNEQFF. Written as DNA, the CDR3 is TGTGCCAGCAGTCAAGGACTAGCGGGAGGGTACAATGAGCAGTTCTTC.

This clonotype was detected ten times or more. The chain has TRBV29-1 and TRBJ1-1; D is undetermined. From germline, CDR1 is SQVTM and CDR2 ANQGSEA. This CDR3 contains 13 residues. Trimming took off 4 bases at V and 0 bases at J, with 9 bases between the two ends. The CDR3 DNA is TGCAGCGTTGTCAGACAAATGAACACTGAAGCTTTCTTT. Encoded protein: CSVVRQMNTEAFF.

The rearrangement joins TRBV20-1 to TRBJ2-3; 7 nucleotides line up with TRBD2. The V gene's germline CDR1 is DFQATT and CDR2 SNEGSKA (reference sequence). The V and J ends lost 5 bases and 4 bases, in that order; junction bases with no gene match: 9. The CDR3 is 14 residues long. The CDR3 DNA sequence: TGCAGTGCTCCGACTAGAACTAGCGCAGATACGCAGTATTTT. It encodes CSAPTRTSADTQYF.

This clonotype was counted at least ten times. The V call is TRBV29-1, the J call TRBJ1-1; D unclear. V was clipped by 4 bases and J by 5 bases, with 11 bases between them. This CDR3 region has 12 residues. The germline V gene has CDR1 SQVTM and CDR2 ANQGSEA. The CDR3 is CSVGMAGTEAFF. In DNA, the CDR3 is TGCAGCGTTGGGATGGCGGGGACTGAAGCTTTCTTT.

At least ten counts were recorded for this clonotype. The J gene is TRBJ1-1, the V gene TRBV29-1, with 8 bases lining up with TRBD1. This CDR3 comprises 14 residues. Germline-derived CDR1 and CDR2 are SQVTM and ANQGSEA. V shed 5 bases, J shed 0 bases, and the junction held 5 bases outside the gene matches. The CDR3 here is CSVWDRTMNTEAFF. CDR3 nucleotides: TGCAGCGTTTGGGACAGGACCATGAACACTGAAGCTTTCTTT. The whole variable domain, remainder taken from reference TRBV29-1 and TRBJ1-1, is SAVISQKPSRDICQRGTSLTIQCQVDSQVTMMFWYRQQPGQSLTLIATANQGSEATYESGFVIDKFPISRPNLTFSTLTVSNMSPEDSSIYLCSVWDRTMNTEAFFGQGTRLTVV.

This clonotype was seen at least ten times. V is TRBV5-4 and J is TRBJ1-1, with TRBD1 as a possible D gene (6 bases). Germline values: CDR1 SGHNT, CDR2 YYREEE (reference sequence). Trimming cost V 0 bases and J 5 bases, with 11 bases left between them. CDR3 length equals 14 residues. CDR3 coding DNA: TGTGCCAGCAGCTTGGGAGCAGGGGAGACTGAAGCTTTCTTT. This translates into CASSLGAGETEAFF.